The present entry profiles one TCR beta chain with its context. The sample belongs to a study of blood T cell repertoires in COVID-19. As for the study in general: PBMCs, B-cell-depleted T cells, or T cells were the source of the cDNA or gDNA that made up the material.

Clones were sequenced by immunoSEQ multiplex PCR, and TCRdb holds only the in-frame ones, with some missing. The sample includes a few hundred thousand clones, 88% of them seen just once. V dropped 2 bases and J dropped 2 bases, with 10 bases sitting between them. Germline CDR1 MNHEY, CDR2 SVGAGI. CDR3 size: 14 residues. Sequencing was performed on peripheral blood. This receptor was taken from a man in his 60s who had recovered from COVID-19. J is TRBJ2-7 and V is TRBV6-5; D may be TRBD1 (6 bases). CDR3 DNA: TGTGCCAGCAGTTACGGAGGACAGACCTACGAGCAGTACTTC. It yields the protein CASSYGGQTYEQYF.